This is a list of T cell receptor beta chains from one sample in a study of CD8 T cells in ankylosing spondylitis. A single record per CDR3 protein comes from TCRdb applying MiXCR to the 5' RACE reads. The data contain around 450,000 distinct CDR3 sequences, around 26% of them singletons. Sequences were obtained from blood, either unsorted or a sorted T cell fraction (not recorded which). The receptor source for this set is a male donor with ankylosing spondylitis. The CDR3 runs from the conserved cysteine through the conserved F or W. The order of the fields is CDR3 protein, J gene, V gene.

CDR3aa: CASSPRDRAPSGANVLTF
j_gene: TRBJ2-6
v_gene: TRBV12-3/TRBV12-4

CDR3aa: CASSLSWGEQYF
j_gene: TRBJ2-7
v_gene: TRBV7-2

CDR3aa: CASSLDVLQETQYF
j_gene: TRBJ2-5
v_gene: TRBV11-2

CDR3aa: CASSLMTGGSNEQFF
j_gene: TRBJ2-1
v_gene: TRBV5-6

CDR3aa: CASRGTGKTNEKLFF
j_gene: TRBJ1-4
v_gene: TRBV28

CDR3aa: CASSLVGGATAEAFF
j_gene: TRBJ1-1
v_gene: TRBV7-2

CDR3aa: CASTPDRVNYGYTF
j_gene: TRBJ1-2
v_gene: TRBV2

CDR3aa: CASSFGAPSTDTQYF
j_gene: TRBJ2-3
v_gene: TRBV27

CDR3aa: CASSEVLGADTQYF
j_gene: TRBJ2-3
v_gene: TRBV10-2

CDR3aa: CASSLARTAMYNEQFF
j_gene: TRBJ2-1
v_gene: TRBV12-3/TRBV12-4

CDR3aa: CSARGRVYEQYF
j_gene: TRBJ2-7
v_gene: TRBV20-1

CDR3aa: CASSAGGSDTGELFF
j_gene: TRBJ2-2
v_gene: TRBV11-2

CDR3aa: CASRPYGYTF
j_gene: TRBJ1-2
v_gene: TRBV12-3/TRBV12-4

CDR3aa: CASSSRPTAGETQYF
j_gene: TRBJ2-5
v_gene: TRBV7-9

CDR3aa: CASSLGGPGSTDTQYF
j_gene: TRBJ2-3
v_gene: TRBV7-2

CDR3aa: CATSNLGRPTDTQYF
j_gene: TRBJ2-3
v_gene: TRBV15

CDR3aa: CASSLASNEQFF
j_gene: TRBJ2-1
v_gene: TRBV7-8

CDR3aa: CASSFRGRSYNEQFF
j_gene: TRBJ2-1
v_gene: TRBV5-5

CDR3aa: CATSRGYTEAFF
j_gene: TRBJ1-1
v_gene: TRBV15

CDR3aa: CASTVGGHLQETQYF
j_gene: TRBJ2-5
v_gene: TRBV11-2

CDR3aa: CASSLGPAGGGTDTQYF
j_gene: TRBJ2-3
v_gene: TRBV5-1

CDR3aa: CSVPGTVNTEAFF
j_gene: TRBJ1-1
v_gene: TRBV29-1

CDR3aa: CATSDPFSNYGYTF
j_gene: TRBJ1-2
v_gene: TRBV24-1

CDR3aa: CASSQAADYGYTF
j_gene: TRBJ1-2
v_gene: TRBV14

CDR3aa: CASSISNSGGYGYTF
j_gene: TRBJ1-2
v_gene: TRBV19

CDR3aa: CASSPTTGDIRGYTF
j_gene: TRBJ1-2
v_gene: TRBV18

CDR3aa: CASSFGGAGNTIYF
j_gene: TRBJ1-3
v_gene: TRBV12-3/TRBV12-4

CDR3aa: CASSIKGTNQAGANVLTF
j_gene: TRBJ2-6
v_gene: TRBV19

CDR3aa: CASSHGSSYEQYF
j_gene: TRBJ2-7
v_gene: TRBV12-3/TRBV12-4

CDR3aa: CSAREGGRSSTDTQYF
j_gene: TRBJ2-3
v_gene: TRBV20-1

CDR3aa: CASSQTTGSGAFF
j_gene: TRBJ1-1
v_gene: TRBV3-1

CDR3aa: CASSPGQGSSMNTEAFF
j_gene: TRBJ1-1
v_gene: TRBV12-3/TRBV12-4

CDR3aa: CATASGRAVDTQYF
j_gene: TRBJ2-3
v_gene: TRBV11-1

CDR3aa: CASSPVYLQETQYF
j_gene: TRBJ2-5
v_gene: TRBV11-3

CDR3aa: CASSLAASANTGELFF
j_gene: TRBJ2-2
v_gene: TRBV7-7

CDR3aa: CASRGQSKNIQYF
j_gene: TRBJ2-4
v_gene: TRBV21-1

CDR3aa: CASSDLLRFSYNEQFF
j_gene: TRBJ2-1
v_gene: TRBV6-4

CDR3aa: CASSLRLAGGYNEQFF
j_gene: TRBJ2-1
v_gene: TRBV12-3/TRBV12-4

CDR3aa: CASSPPPTHNEQFF
j_gene: TRBJ2-1
v_gene: TRBV18

CDR3aa: CASSLGQPIGETQYF
j_gene: TRBJ2-5
v_gene: TRBV5-1

CDR3aa: CARRHQCYEQYF
j_gene: TRBJ2-7
v_gene: TRBV27

CDR3aa: CSARMGEGFRQPQHF
j_gene: TRBJ1-5
v_gene: TRBV20-1